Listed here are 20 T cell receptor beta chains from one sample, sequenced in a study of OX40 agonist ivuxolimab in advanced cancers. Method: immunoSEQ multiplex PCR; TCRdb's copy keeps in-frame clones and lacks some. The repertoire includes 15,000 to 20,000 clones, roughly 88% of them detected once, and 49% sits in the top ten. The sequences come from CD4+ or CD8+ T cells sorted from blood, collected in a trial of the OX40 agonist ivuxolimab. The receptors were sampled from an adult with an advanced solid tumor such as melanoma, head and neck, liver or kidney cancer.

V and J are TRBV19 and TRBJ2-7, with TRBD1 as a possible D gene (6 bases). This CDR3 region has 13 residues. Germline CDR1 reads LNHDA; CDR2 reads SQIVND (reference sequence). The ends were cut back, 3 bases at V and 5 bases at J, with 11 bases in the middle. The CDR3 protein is CASSILQGHEQYF. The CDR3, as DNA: TGTGCCAGTAGTATCCTACAGGGCCACGAGCAGTACTTC.

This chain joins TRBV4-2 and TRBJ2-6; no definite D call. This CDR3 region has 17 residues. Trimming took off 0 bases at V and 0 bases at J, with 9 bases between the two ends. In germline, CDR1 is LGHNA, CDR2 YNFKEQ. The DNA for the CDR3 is TGTGCCAGCAGCCAAGAGAGGTTGAACTCTGGGGCCAACGTCCTGACTTTC. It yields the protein CASSQERLNSGANVLTF.

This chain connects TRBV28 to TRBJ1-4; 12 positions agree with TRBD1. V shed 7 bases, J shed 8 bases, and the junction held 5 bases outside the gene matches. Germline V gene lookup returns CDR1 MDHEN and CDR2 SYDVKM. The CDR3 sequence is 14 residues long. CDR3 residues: CASISGTGGEKLFF. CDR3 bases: TGTGCCAGCATATCTGGGACAGGGGGCGAAAAACTGTTTTTT.

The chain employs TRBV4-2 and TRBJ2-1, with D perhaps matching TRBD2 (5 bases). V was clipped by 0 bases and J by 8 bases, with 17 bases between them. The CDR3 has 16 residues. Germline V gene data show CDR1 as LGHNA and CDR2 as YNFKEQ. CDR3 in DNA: TGTGCCAGCAGCCAAGATTATGGCGGGTCCAGCTATGAGCAGTTCTTC. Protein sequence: CASSQDYGGSSYEQFF.

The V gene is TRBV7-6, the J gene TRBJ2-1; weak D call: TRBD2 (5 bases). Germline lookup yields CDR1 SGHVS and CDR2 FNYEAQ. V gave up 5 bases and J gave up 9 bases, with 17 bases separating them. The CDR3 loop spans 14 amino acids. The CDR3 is CASSRPGPGVEQFF. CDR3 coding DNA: TGTGCCAGCAGCCGGCCAGGACCCGGGGTTGAGCAGTTCTTC.

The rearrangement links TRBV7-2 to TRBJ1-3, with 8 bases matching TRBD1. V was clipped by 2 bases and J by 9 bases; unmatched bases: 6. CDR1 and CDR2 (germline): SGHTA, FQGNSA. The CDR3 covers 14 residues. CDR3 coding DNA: TGTGCCAGCAGCTTAATGGGGCAGGGGGCCACCATATATTTT. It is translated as CASSLMGQGATIYF.

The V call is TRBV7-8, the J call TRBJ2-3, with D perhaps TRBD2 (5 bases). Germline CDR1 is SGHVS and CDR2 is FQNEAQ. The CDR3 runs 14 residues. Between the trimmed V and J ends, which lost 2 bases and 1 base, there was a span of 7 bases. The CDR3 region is CASSLWTRTDTQYF. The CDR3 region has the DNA TGTGCCAGCAGCTTATGGACTCGCACAGATACGCAGTATTTT.

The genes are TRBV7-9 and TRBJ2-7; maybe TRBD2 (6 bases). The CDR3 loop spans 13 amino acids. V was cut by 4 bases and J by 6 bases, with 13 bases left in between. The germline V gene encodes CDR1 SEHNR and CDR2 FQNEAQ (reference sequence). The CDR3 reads CASSSGTLPEQYF. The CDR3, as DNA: TGTGCCAGCAGCTCCGGGACTTTACCCGAGCAGTACTTC.

The CDR3 loop reads CASSSRPGELFF. The CDR3, as DNA: TGTGCCAGCAGCTCGAGGCCCGGGGAGCTGTTTTTT. The rearrangement joins TRBV9 to TRBJ2-2; no definite D call. Trimming shortened V by 4 bases and J by 6 bases, and 7 bases separated the two germline ends. The CDR3 spans 12 residues. Looked up from germline, CDR1 is SGDLS and CDR2 is YYNGEE.

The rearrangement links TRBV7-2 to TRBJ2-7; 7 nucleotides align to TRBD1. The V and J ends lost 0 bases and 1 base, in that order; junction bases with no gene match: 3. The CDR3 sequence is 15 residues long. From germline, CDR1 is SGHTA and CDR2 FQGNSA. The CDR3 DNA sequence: TGTGCCAGCAGCTTAGCCCGGGACAGTTCCTACGAGCAGTACTTC. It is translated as CASSLARDSSYEQYF.

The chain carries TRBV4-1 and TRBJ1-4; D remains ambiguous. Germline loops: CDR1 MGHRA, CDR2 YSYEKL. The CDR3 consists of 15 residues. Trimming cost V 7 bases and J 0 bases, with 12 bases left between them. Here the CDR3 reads CASTMTAPTNEKLFF. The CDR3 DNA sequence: TGCGCCAGCACCATGACCGCCCCAACTAATGAAAAACTGTTTTTT.

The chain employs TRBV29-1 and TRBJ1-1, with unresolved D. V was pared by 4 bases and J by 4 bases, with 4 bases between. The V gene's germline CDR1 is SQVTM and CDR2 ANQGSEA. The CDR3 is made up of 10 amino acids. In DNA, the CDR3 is TGCAGCGTTGTGATCACTGAAGCTTTCTTT. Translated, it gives CSVVITEAFF.

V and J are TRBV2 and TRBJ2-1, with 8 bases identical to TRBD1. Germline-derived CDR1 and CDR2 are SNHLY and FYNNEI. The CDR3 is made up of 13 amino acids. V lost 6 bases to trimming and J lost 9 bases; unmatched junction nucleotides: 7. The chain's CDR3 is CASSQGALGEQFF. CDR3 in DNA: TGTGCCAGCAGCCAGGGGGCGCTCGGTGAGCAGTTCTTC.

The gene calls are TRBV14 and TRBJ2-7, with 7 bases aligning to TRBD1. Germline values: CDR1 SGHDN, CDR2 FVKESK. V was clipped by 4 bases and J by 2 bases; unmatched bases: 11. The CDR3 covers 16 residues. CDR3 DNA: TGTGCCAGCAGCCTAGACCGGGACAGTCCGACCTACGAGCAGTACTTC. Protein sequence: CASSLDRDSPTYEQYF.

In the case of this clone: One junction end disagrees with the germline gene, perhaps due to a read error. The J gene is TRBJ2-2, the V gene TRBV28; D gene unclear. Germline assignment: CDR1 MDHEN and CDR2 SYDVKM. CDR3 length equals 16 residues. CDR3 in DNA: TGTGCCAGCACTTTAGCCCGCCCATCGAACACCGGGGAGCTGTTTTTT. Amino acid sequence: CASTLARPSNTGELFF.

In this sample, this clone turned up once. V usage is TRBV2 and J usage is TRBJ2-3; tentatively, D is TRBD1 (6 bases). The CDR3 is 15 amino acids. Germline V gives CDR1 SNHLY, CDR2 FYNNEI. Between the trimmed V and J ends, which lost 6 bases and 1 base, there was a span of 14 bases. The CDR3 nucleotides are TGTGCCAGCAGGGAGGAAGGGGGAGGCACAGATACGCAGTATTTT. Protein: CASREEGGGTDTQYF.

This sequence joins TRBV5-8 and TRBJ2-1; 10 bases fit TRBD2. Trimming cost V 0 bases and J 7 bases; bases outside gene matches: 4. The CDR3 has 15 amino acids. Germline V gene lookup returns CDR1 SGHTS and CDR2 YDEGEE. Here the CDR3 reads CASSLAASGGNEQFF. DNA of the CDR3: TGTGCCAGCAGCTTGGCGGCTAGCGGGGGTAATGAGCAGTTCTTC.

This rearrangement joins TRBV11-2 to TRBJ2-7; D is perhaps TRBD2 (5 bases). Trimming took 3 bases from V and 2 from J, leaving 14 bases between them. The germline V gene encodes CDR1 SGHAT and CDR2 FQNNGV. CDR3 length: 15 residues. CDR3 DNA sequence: TGTGCCAGCAGCTTCGCCACACCGGGGACCTACGAGCAGTACTTC. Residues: CASSFATPGTYEQYF.

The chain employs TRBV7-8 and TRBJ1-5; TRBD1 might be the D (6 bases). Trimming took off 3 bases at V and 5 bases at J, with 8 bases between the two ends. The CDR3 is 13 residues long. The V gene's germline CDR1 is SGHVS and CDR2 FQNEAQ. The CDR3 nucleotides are TGTGCCAGCAGCTTGCCAGGGGATCAGCCCCAGCATTTT. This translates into CASSLPGDQPQHF.

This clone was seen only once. In nucleotides, the CDR3 is TGCGCCAGCAGCCCGGACAGGGGTTTGGAGGAAAAACTGTTTTTT. Residues: CASSPDRGLEEKLFF. This chain uses TRBV5-1 with TRBJ1-4; 9 nucleotides match TRBD1. This CDR3 is built from 15 residues. Germline-derived CDR1 and CDR2 are SGHRS and YFSETQ. Trimming at V came to 4 bases and at J to 8 bases, leaving 9 bases not matched to a gene. The full variable domain, completed using reference TRBV5-1 and TRBJ1-4, is KAGVTQTPRYLIKTRGQQVTLSCSPISGHRSVSWYQQTPGQGLQFLFEYFSETQRNKGNFPGRFSGRQFSNSRSEMNVSTLELGDSALYLCASSPDRGLEEKLFFGSGTQLSVL.